This T cell receptor beta chain was found in a study of radiotherapy plus CTLA-4 blockade in lung cancer. The CDR3 has 15 residues. Looked up from germline, CDR1 is SGDLS and CDR2 is YYNGEE. The germline V and J ends were trimmed by 4 bases and 2 bases, with 15 bases remaining between them. The method was immunoSEQ multiplex PCR; TCRdb's version includes in-frame clones alone and lacks a portion of them. The data contain more than 30,000 clones, about 81% of them singletons. The sequence was collected from a human donor with non-small cell lung cancer that progressed on radiotherapy plus ipilimumab. The sequenced sample was peripheral blood, obtained from a patient treated with radiotherapy plus ipilimumab. The chain has TRBV9 and TRBJ1-1, with D possibly being TRBD1 (5 bases). The CDR3 DNA reads as TGTGCCAGCAGCAACGCCGGGACTTTTAACACTGAAGCTTTCTTT. This codes for CASSNAGTFNTEAFF.